The T cell receptor beta chain described here comes from a study of vaccination effects on CD4 cells after COVID-19 (dated by TCRdb to 2022 to 2024). About the full investigation: After vaccination, three convalescent patients were sampled both early (day +14) and late (day +241, +227, +161 respectively). Post-vaccine samples across the study were collected a median of 72 days after the second dose, with a range of 14 to 241. The study compared SARS-CoV-2 spike-specific CD4+ TCR repertoires before and after mRNA vaccination in COVID-19 convalescent patients and infection-naive vaccine recipients. Altogether, nine to ten COVID-19 convalescent patients and several SARS-CoV-2-naive healthy vaccine recipients made up the full study. The Oncomine TCR Beta short-read assay on an Illumina iSeq 100 was used to sequence cultures from other donors in the study.

The ViraFEST assay stimulated PBMC with viral peptide pools and then used TCR sequencing to identify antigen-specific CD4+ T cell clonotypes by expansion. After less than 13 days of culture, CD4+ T cells were isolated with the EasySep CD4+ T cell isolation kit. PCR-confirmed SARS-CoV-2 infection had occurred in convalescent patients between March and December 2020, before the Alpha, Beta and Delta variants emerged in the United States. Two doses of either the BNT162b2 or the mRNA-1273 mRNA SARS-CoV-2 vaccine were administered to participants. Each well held under 2.5 million PBMC cultured in IMDM containing about 5.5% human AB serum, 8.5 to 10 IU/ml IL-2 and gentamicin, along with 10 ug/ml peptides. Half of the culture medium was replaced with fresh IL-2-containing medium on days 3 and 7. Unless noted otherwise, every peptide stimulation condition was cultured in triplicate wells. Using Ficoll-Paque Plus gradient centrifugation, PBMC were separated from whole blood and then either used fresh or cryopreserved at -140C. The spike proteins of SARS-CoV-2 and of the common cold coronaviruses HCoV-NL63, HCoV-OC43 and HCoV-229E were spanned by overlapping peptide pools. The QIAamp micro DNA kit was used to extract genomic DNA from the cultured CD4+ T cells.

A word on this clone: Its antigen has not been determined. No base-level quality is on record; no much larger clone is a single base apart.

Libraries were made using the immunoSEQ multiplex PCR assay. DNA from the CD4+ T cells that had been cultured and isolated underwent TCR beta CDR3 sequencing. The original pipeline was this. Non-productive TCR sequences were removed, reads were trimmed to the CDR3 region, and CDR3s of at least 7 amino acids were retained. The MANAFEST web app was used to identify antigen-specific clonotypes by comparing expansion in peptide wells with expansion in reference cultures. To count as positive, a clone had to show expansion at FDR<0.05 compared with the reference and with all other wells, an odds ratio above 5, and a frequency above 0.1% in two replicate wells. A clonotype was called cross-reactive if it was significantly expanded both in SARS-CoV-2 spike wells and in at least one common cold coronavirus spike condition. Using the stringdist R package, CDR3 similarity was measured by Levenshtein distance, and unrooted trees were constructed with ape in R 3.6.1. The source is immuneACCESS, and TCRdb retained only in-frame sequences with V and J called. Part of the clones is not carried over; for the studies checked, unresolved V genes explain less than half of this, and the remainder is unexplained. V and J calls and clone size are copied from that table; D and trimming were computed from the DNA. The sample includes 12,000 to 15,000 clones, with roughly 80% observed a single time. The top ten clonotypes cover more than 25% of the sample.

Germline trimming amounts to 11 bases on V and 4 bases on J, with 12 as the count of junction bases outside the gene matches. CDR1 and CDR2 were assigned from the germline V gene (reference sequence) as LNHDA and SQIVND. The CDR3 runs 15 amino acids, cysteine and phenylalanine included. The read is trimmed to its CDR3 DNA, 45 bases read in frame from base 1. On the study overall, not on this receptor specifically: The study was limited by a small number of convalescent patients, and early post-infection timepoints were lacking. Both infection-induced and vaccine-induced clones contracted markedly at late post-vaccination timepoints, which is consistent with waning T cell responses. For convalescent patients, new clones induced by the vaccine made up most of the post-vaccine spike-reactive repertoire, and these new clones were largely distinct from the clones induced by infection.

The sequence derives from a human donor who had a prior SARS-CoV-2 infection. The sample consisted of CD4+ T cells from PBMCs cultured with HCoV-NL63 spike peptides, taken after COVID-19 vaccination. This specimen's cell subset or site label, interpreted: HCoV-NL63 spike overlapping peptide pool stimulation. The sequence joins TRBV19 to TRBJ1-5; TRBD1 lines up with 9 middle nucleotides. The DNA sequence is given as TGTGCCTCAAATCTACAGGGGGCGCCGAATCAGCCCCAGCATTTT. This gives the protein CASNLQGAPNQPQHF.